The 20 T cell receptor beta chains given below trace back to one sample, sequenced in a study of blood T cell repertoires in COVID-19. TCRdb keeps only in-frame clones here, not all; method: immunoSEQ multiplex PCR. The repertoire consists of about 290,000 clones, with roughly 90% occurring once and the leading ten covering about 4.6%. Sequences were obtained from peripheral blood. The receptors come from a man aged 40-49 years with acute or convalescent COVID-19.

The gene calls are TRBV19 and TRBJ1-1; D not resolved. The germline V gene encodes CDR1 LNHDA and CDR2 SQIVND (reference sequence). V lost 1 base, J lost 1 base, and 10 bases lay in between. The CDR3 runs 15 residues. The DNA for the CDR3 is TGTGCCAGTAGTATAGCTACCAGAGGGAACACTGAAGCTTTCTTT. Its protein product is CASSIATRGNTEAFF. The full variable domain, rest sourced from reference TRBV19 and TRBJ1-1, is DGGITQSPKYLFRKEGQNVTLSCEQNLNHDAMYWYRQDPGQGLRLIYYSQIVNDFQKGDIAEGYSVSREKKESFPLTVTSAQKNPTAFYLCASSIATRGNTEAFFGQGTRLTVV.

The chain joins TRBV27 to TRBJ2-7; possible D gene TRBD2, 5 bases. CDR3 length equals 14 residues. V gave up 4 bases and J gave up 3 bases, with 13 bases separating them. The germline V gene encodes CDR1 MNHEY and CDR2 SMNVEV (reference sequence). CDR3: CASSYREGIYEQYF. The CDR3 coding sequence is TGTGCCAGCAGTTACCGTGAGGGAATCTACGAGCAGTACTTC.

The chain employs TRBV4-2 and TRBJ1-4; maybe TRBD1 (6 bases). Trimming pared 0 bases from V and 7 bases from J, leaving 9 bases between. Germline V CDR1 and CDR2: LGHNA, YNFKEQ. CDR3 size: 14 residues. In DNA, the CDR3 is TGTGCCAGCAGCCAAGACAGGGGTAGTGAAAAACTGTTTTTT. It yields the protein CASSQDRGSEKLFF.

V and J are TRBV19 and TRBJ1-2; maybe TRBD1 (6 bases). V was pared by 5 bases and J by 8 bases, with 12 bases between. This CDR3 comprises 12 residues. Germline-derived CDR1 and CDR2 are LNHDA and SQIVND (reference sequence). CDR3 protein: CASSLQGGGYTF. The CDR3, as DNA: TGTGCCAGTAGTTTACAGGGTGGCGGCTACACCTTC.

V gene TRBV12-5 combines with J gene TRBJ1-3; D is unresolved. CDR3 length: 14 residues. V was clipped by 2 bases and J by 2 bases, with 7 bases between them. CDR1 is LGHNT and CDR2 is FRNRAP in the germline V gene. CDR3 region: CASGLPPAGNTIYF. DNA for the CDR3: TGTGCTAGTGGTTTGCCGCCAGCTGGAAACACCATATATTTT.

The chain has TRBV18 and TRBJ1-6; 11 bases align to TRBD1. The V gene's germline CDR1 is KGHSH and CDR2 LQKENI. This CDR3 comprises 15 residues. With 3 bases clipped from V and 13 bases from J, the junction kept 8 bases outside the gene matches. The CDR3 here is CASSPGQGEQGPLHF. The CDR3 DNA is TGTGCCAGCTCACCGGGACAGGGGGAACAAGGCCCCCTCCACTTT.

The rearrangement joins TRBV3-1 (or the pseudogene TRBV3-2) to TRBJ1-5, with D perhaps TRBD1 (5 bases). The CDR3 covers 16 residues. Germline V gives CDR1 LGHDT, CDR2 YNNKEL (reference sequence). The V end was cut by 1 base, the J end by 3 bases, with 13 bases between. The CDR3 here is CASSQGDSGLNQPQHF. CDR3 DNA sequence: TGTGCCAGCAGCCAAGGGGACTCGGGGCTCAATCAGCCCCAGCATTTT.

V is TRBV11-3 and J is TRBJ2-7, with 10 nucleotides matching TRBD2. The CDR3 extends over 14 amino acids. Per the germline V gene, CDR1 is SGHNT and CDR2 is YENEEA. Trimming removed 5 bases from V and 1 base from J; junction bases left unmatched: 2. CDR3 DNA sequence: TGTGCCAGCAGCCCTAGCGGGGGATCCTACGAGCAGTACTTC. Its protein product is CASSPSGGSYEQYF.

V is TRBV2 and J is TRBJ2-3, with 9 bases fitting TRBD2. Germline V gives CDR1 SNHLY, CDR2 FYNNEI. The V gene end was trimmed by 5 bases and the J gene end by 1 base; junction bases not matched to a gene: 1. CDR3 length equals 14 residues. Here the CDR3 DNA reads TGTGCCAGCAGTCGGACTAGCGGCACAGATACGCAGTATTTT. It specifies CASSRTSGTDTQYF.

This chain links TRBV7-6 with TRBJ1-2; D unresolved. With 5 bases removed from V and 2 bases from J, the gap between germline ends came to 9 bases. Germline values: CDR1 SGHVS, CDR2 FNYEAQ. The CDR3 covers 13 residues. CDR3 coding DNA: TGTGCCAGCAGCACCGACACCAACTATGGCTACACCTTC. Translating it yields CASSTDTNYGYTF.

The CDR3 here is CASRPAGQGDTEAFF. CDR3 DNA sequence: TGTGCCAGCAGACCCGCGGGACAGGGTGACACTGAAGCTTTCTTT. The chain joins TRBV6-5 to TRBJ1-1; 9 positions match TRBD1. The length of the CDR3 is 15 residues. The J segment lost 3 bases and the V segment lost 6 bases, leaving 8 bases of the junction unmatched. Germline-derived CDR1 and CDR2 are MNHEY and SVGAGI.

The chain recombines TRBV4-1 with TRBJ2-7; D might be TRBD2 (5 bases). V lost 1 base and J 3 bases, leaving 13 bases between the germline ends. Germline CDR1 and CDR2: MGHRA and YSYEKL. This CDR3 is built from 15 residues. CDR3 coding DNA: TGCGCCAGCAGCCAAGTGGACTCCCAAGACTACGAGCAGTACTTC. It translates to CASSQVDSQDYEQYF.

Only one count was recorded for this clone. The chain has TRBV6-4 and TRBJ2-6; no clear D gene. The CDR3 has 14 amino acids. Germline CDR1 and CDR2: MRHNA and SNTAGT. V was clipped by 4 bases and J by 2 bases, with 6 bases between them. The CDR3 DNA sequence: TGTGCCAGCAGTGGGCAGGCTGGGGCCAACGTCCTGACTTTC. It codes for CASSGQAGANVLTF.

This clone was observed a few times. This chain uses TRBV13 with TRBJ2-3; a weak D match, TRBD2 (6 bases). Germline loops: CDR1 PRHDT, CDR2 FYEKMQ (reference sequence). CDR3 size: 16 residues. Trimming shortened V by 4 bases and J by 3 bases, and 17 bases separated the two germline ends. The CDR3 DNA reads as TGTGCCAGCAGCTCACCGGTTGCGGGGAGGACAGATACGCAGTATTTT. Protein: CASSSPVAGRTDTQYF.

The chain carries TRBV6-6 and TRBJ2-7, with 7 bases aligning to TRBD1. CDR3 size: 13 residues. After removal of 6 bases from V and 3 bases from J, the junction contained 5 bases not matched to a gene. Looked up from germline, CDR1 is MNHNY and CDR2 is SVGAGI (reference sequence). The CDR3: CASSFRGSYEQYF. DNA of the CDR3: TGTGCCAGCAGCTTCAGGGGGAGCTACGAGCAGTACTTC.

This chain links TRBV11-3 with TRBJ1-1; the D is unclear. Germline CDR1 is SGHNT and CDR2 is YENEEA. V lost 1 base to trimming and J lost 3 bases, with 6 bases between them. The CDR3 extends over 13 amino acids. CDR3 nucleotides: TGTGCCAGCAGCTTAGTAGGAGACACTGAAGCTTTCTTT. Protein: CASSLVGDTEAFF.

The chain uses TRBV5-6 and TRBJ1-1, with D perhaps TRBD1 (5 bases). The CDR3 loop spans 14 amino acids. Looked up from germline, CDR1 is SGHDT and CDR2 is YYEEEE. V was pared by 3 bases and J by 5 bases, with 14 bases between. CDR3 loop: CASSWRFGGTEAFF. Here the CDR3 DNA reads TGTGCCAGCAGCTGGAGATTCGGGGGGACTGAAGCTTTCTTT.

The chain uses TRBV7-2 and TRBJ1-1; D is unclear. The CDR3 runs to 15 residues. The ends were cut back, 2 bases at V and 0 bases at J, with 10 bases in the middle. Germline assignment: CDR1 SGHTA and CDR2 FQGNSA. CDR3 sequence reads: CASSLYSTVNTEAFF. CDR3 nucleotide sequence: TGTGCCAGCAGCTTATATTCTACTGTGAACACTGAAGCTTTCTTT.

The rearrangement links TRBV25-1 to TRBJ1-4; 8 nucleotides agree with TRBD1. Germline values: CDR1 MGHDK, CDR2 SYGVNS. CDR3 length equals 13 residues. Trimming at V came to 9 bases and at J to 5 bases, leaving 5 bases not matched to a gene. The CDR3 DNA is TGTGCCAGGACTGACAGGGGAAATGAAAAACTGTTTTTT. It specifies CARTDRGNEKLFF.

Remarks on this clone: One junction end does not reproduce the germline sequence, and a read error may be involved. The chain recombines TRBV6-5 with TRBJ1-2; D gene ambiguous. Germline assignment: CDR1 MNHEY and CDR2 SVGAGI. This CDR3 is 13 amino acids long. The CDR3 protein is CASSLGGWAQSNF. Written as DNA, the CDR3 is TGTGCCAGCAGTCTCGGCGGGTGGGCTCAGTCAAACTTC.